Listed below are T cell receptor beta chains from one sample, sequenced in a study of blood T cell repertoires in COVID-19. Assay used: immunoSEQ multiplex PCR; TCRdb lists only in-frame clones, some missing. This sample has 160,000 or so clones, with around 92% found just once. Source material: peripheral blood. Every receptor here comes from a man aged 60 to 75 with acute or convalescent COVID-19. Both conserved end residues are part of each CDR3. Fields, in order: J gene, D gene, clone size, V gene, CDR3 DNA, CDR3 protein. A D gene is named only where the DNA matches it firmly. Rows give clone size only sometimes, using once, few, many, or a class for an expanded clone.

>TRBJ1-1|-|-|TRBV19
TGTGCCAGTAGTATAACAGCGAACACTGAAGCTTTCTTT
CASSITANTEAFF
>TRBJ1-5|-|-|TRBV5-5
TGTGCCAGCAGCCCCGATCGACAGCCCAATCAGCCCCAGCATTTT
CASSPDRQPNQPQHF
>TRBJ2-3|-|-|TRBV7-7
TGTGCTAGCAGCTTGGTACAGGGCACAGATACGCAGTATTTT
CASSLVQGTDTQYF
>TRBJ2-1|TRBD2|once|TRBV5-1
TGCGCCAGCAGTCGGAGCGGGGGAGGGGATGAGCAGTTCTTC
CASSRSGGGDEQFF
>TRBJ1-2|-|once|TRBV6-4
TGTGCCAGCAGTGACTCCAACGGGGATCACACCTTC
CASSDSNGDHTF
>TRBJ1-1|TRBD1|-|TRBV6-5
TGTGCCAGCAGTTACTCGACCAGGGGGCAAGGTACTGAAGCTTTCTTT
CASSYSTRGQGTEAFF
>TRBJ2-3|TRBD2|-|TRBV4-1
TGCGCCAGCAGCCAAGCCCGCGCCGGGACTAGCGGAGATACGCAGTATTTT
CASSQARAGTSGDTQYF
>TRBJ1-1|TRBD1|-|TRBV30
TGTGCCTGGAGTGTAGGACAGGGGAACACTGAAGCTTTCTTT
CAWSVGQGNTEAFF
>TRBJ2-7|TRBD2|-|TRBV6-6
TGTGCCAGCAGTTACTCAGGGCTAGCGGGGGAGCAGTACTTC
CASSYSGLAGEQYF
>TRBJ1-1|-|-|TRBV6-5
TGTGCCAGCAGTTTGGGGGGAGTTGCGTTCTTT
CASSLGGVAFF
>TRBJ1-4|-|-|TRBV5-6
TGTGCCAGCAGCTTGGGCGTTGGCGGGGAACTGTTTTTT
CASSLGVGGELFF
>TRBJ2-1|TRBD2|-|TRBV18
TGTGCCAGCTCACCTGGAGCGGGGGCCGGCTACAATGAGCAGTTCTTC
CASSPGAGAGYNEQFF
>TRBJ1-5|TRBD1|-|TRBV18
TGTGCCAGCTCACTAAAAGCCCGGCGACAGGGGTTCCCTCAGCCCCAGCATTTT
CASSLKARRQGFPQPQHF
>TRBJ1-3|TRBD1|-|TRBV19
TGTGCCAGTAGTAGGGACAGGACTGGAAACACCATATATTTT
CASSRDRTGNTIYF
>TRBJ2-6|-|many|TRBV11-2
TGTGCCAGCAGCTTAGCGGGCTCTGGGGCCAACGTCCTGACTTTC
CASSLAGSGANVLTF
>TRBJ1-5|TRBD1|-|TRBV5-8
TGTGCCAGCAGCTTGGTAGGGACAGGGGTTCAGCCCCAGCATTTT
CASSLVGTGVQPQHF
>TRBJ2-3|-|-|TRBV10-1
TGCGCCAGCAATAGACAGGACCAGAGCACAGATACGCAGTATTTT
CASNRQDQSTDTQYF
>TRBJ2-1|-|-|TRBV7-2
TGTGCCAGCAGCCCGGACAGTTCCTACAATGAGCAGTTCTTC
CASSPDSSYNEQFF
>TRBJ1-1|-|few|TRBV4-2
TGTGCCAGCAGCCCCCGAGAGGGTCGGGAGACTGAAGCTTTCTTT
CASSPREGRETEAFF
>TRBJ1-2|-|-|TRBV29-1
TGCAGCGTTCCCACGACATCGCGTGATGGCTACACCTTC
CSVPTTSRDGYTF
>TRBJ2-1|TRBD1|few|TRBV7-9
TGTGCCAGCAGCATAGACAGGGGGATCCAGTTCTTC
CASSIDRGIQFF
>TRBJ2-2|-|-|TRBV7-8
TGTGCCAGCAGCGGCGGGGTAGGGTGGGCCGGGGAGCTGTTTTTT
CASSGGVGWAGELFF
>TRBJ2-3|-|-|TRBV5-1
TGCGCCAGCAGCTCGGGGAGGAGAGGCACAGATACGCAGTATTTT
CASSSGRRGTDTQYF
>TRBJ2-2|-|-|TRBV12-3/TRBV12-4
TGTGCCAGCAGTTTGAGGAGGACCGGGGAGCTGTTTTTT
CASSLRRTGELFF
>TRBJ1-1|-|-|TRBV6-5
TGTGCCAGCAGTTACTCGGGGGAGGGCATCGGCACTGAAGCTTTCTTT
CASSYSGEGIGTEAFF
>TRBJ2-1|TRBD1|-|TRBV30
TGTGCCTGGATCGGACAGGGGGCCAATGAGCAGTTCTTC
CAWIGQGANEQFF
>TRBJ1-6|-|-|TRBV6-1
TGTGCCAGCAGTGACAGGGTTCCACCCCTCCACTTT
CASSDRVPPLHF
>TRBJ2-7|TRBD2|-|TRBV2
TGTGCCAGCAGTGCCAGTACTAGCGGGACCTACGAGCAGTACTTC
CASSASTSGTYEQYF
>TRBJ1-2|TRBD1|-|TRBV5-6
TGTGCCAGCAGCCTCGGGACAGGGGCCAGAGGCTACACCTTC
CASSLGTGARGYTF
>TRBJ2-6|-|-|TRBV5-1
TGCGCCAGCAGCGCTCAGGGTAACGGGGCCAACGTCCTGACTTTC
CASSAQGNGANVLTF
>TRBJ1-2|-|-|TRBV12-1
TGTGCCAGCAGCTTGCTTCCGGGACAGCCCTATGGCTACACCTTC
CASSLLPGQPYGYTF
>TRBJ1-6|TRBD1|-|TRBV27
TGTGCCAGCAGTCCCTCGACAGGGTGGAATTCACCCCTCCACTTT
CASSPSTGWNSPLHF
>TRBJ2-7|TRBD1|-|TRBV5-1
TGCGCCAGCAGCTCCATACCGGGACAGGGCTACGAGCAGTACTTC
CASSSIPGQGYEQYF
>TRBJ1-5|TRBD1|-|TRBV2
TGTGCCAGCAGCGGAAACCGGGACAGGGTTCATTTT
CASSGNRDRVHF
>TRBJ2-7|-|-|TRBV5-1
TGCGCCAGCAGCTTGTCTGCGGGACTGGACTCCTACGAGCAGTACTTC
CASSLSAGLDSYEQYF
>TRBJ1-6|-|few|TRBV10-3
TGTGCCATCAGTGTATCGTTGTGGAGGGACCGCTCCTATAATTCACCCCTCCACTTT
CAISVSLWRDRSYNSPLHF
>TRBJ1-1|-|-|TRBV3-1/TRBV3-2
TGTGCCAGCAGTCGAAGCAGGGCCACTGAAGCTTTCTTT
CASSRSRATEAFF
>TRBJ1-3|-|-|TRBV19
TGTGCCAGTAGTACCCGAAGGTCCACAGGGTCTGGAAACACCATATATTTT
CASSTRRSTGSGNTIYF
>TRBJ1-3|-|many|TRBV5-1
TGCGCCAGCTCGGACAGCCGGACAAAAGGAAACACCATATATTTT
CASSDSRTKGNTIYF
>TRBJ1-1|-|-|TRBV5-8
TGTGCCAGCAGCTTGAGTAACAGAAACACTGAAGCTTTCTTT
CASSLSNRNTEAFF
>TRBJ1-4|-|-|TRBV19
TGTGCCAGTAGAAGTACCGGGCCCCCGGGGGAAAAACTGTTTTTT
CASRSTGPPGEKLFF
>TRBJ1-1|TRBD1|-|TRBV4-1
TGCGCCAGCAGCCAAGATAGGGGTTGGGACAGCGAGAACACTGAAGCTTTCTTT
CASSQDRGWDSENTEAFF
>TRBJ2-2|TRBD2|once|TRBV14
TGTGCCAGCAGCCGCCGACTCGGGGGGGCCTCTCCCGGGGAGCTGTTTTTT
CASSRRLGGASPGELFF
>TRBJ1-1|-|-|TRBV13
TGTGCCAGCAGCGGGGGACTCACGACTCAGAACACTGAAGCTTTCTTT
CASSGGLTTQNTEAFF
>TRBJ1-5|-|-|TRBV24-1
TGTGCCACCAGTGATTTGGGGGGCGTGGCCCAGCATTTT
CATSDLGGVAQHF
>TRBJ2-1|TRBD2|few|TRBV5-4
TGTGCCAGCAGCTTGCGGGGGGGCCGCCTTTTCTCCTACAATGAGCAGTTCTTC
CASSLRGGRLFSYNEQFF
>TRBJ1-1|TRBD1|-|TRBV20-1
TGCAGTGCTAGTACCAGGGGGCGTTCCGGGAAGACTGAAGCTTTCTTT
CSASTRGRSGKTEAFF
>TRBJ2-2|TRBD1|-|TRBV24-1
TGTGCCACCAGTGATCCCCGGACAGGGTTGGACGCCGGGGAGCTGTTTTTT
CATSDPRTGLDAGELFF
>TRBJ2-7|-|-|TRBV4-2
TGTGCCAGCAGCCAAGTGGGTATGGAGGAATCCGAGGAGCAGTACTTC
CASSQVGMEESEEQYF
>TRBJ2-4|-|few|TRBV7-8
TGTGCCAGCAGCCCCCCCCGTGAGGACATTCAGTACTTC
CASSPPREDIQYF
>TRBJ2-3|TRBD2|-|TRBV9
TGTGCCAGCAGCTCTCGGGGGGACCTAGGGGCAGATACGCAGTATTTT
CASSSRGDLGADTQYF